This entry is about one T cell receptor (beta chain). Its antigen remains undetermined. Qualities for individual bases were not recorded, and no much larger clone is one base off. The germline V gene sets CDR1 to MRHNA and CDR2 to SNTAGT. From cysteine to phenylalanine, the CDR3 is 15 amino acids long. CDR3 DNA only is kept here, 45 bases in frame from base 1. V lost 6 bases and J lost 4 bases, and the count of bases not matched to a germline gene is 8. The collaborating institutions used their own protocols to collect whole blood in K2EDTA tubes. For TCRbeta analysis, collaborator samples were shipped as frozen whole blood, as isolated PBMCs, or as DNA extracted from either sample type. This entry is derived from a study of blood T cell repertoires in COVID-19 (dated by TCRdb to the early 2020s). Turning to the overall study: Samples from collaborators originated in the United States, Italy and Spain and spanned both the acute and convalescent phases of COVID-19. The prospective study material was composed of cDNA or gDNA derived from T cells, B-cell-depleted T cells, or PBMCs. Subjects who had been exposed to COVID-19, were actively infected with it, or had recovered from it provided the deeply sampled blood TCRbeta repertoires that made up the dataset. The repertoires were released in a freely available public database intended as a resource for research on the immune response to SARS-CoV-2. Samples came from the ongoing ImmuneRACE study (first 160 participants) plus 1,254 subjects from 6 global collaborators. Nearly every sample came with metadata listing a de-identified subject ID, COVID-19 status, age in years and sex. Where HLA class I and class II types were available, the types were taken from metadata supplied by the sample provider, not from assay-based typing. The paper's findings and limits, for the study overall: Clinical and demographic metadata were provided uncurated, with the amount varying by source and participant.

TCRbeta CDR3 regions were amplified from genomic DNA by means of the immunoSEQ Assay, a bias-controlled multiplex PCR. The authors processed their data as follows. The number of nucleated cells in each sample was estimated by amplification of reference gene primers within the assay. Sequence reads were collapsed and filtered to measure the absolute abundance of every unique TCRbeta CDR3 rearrangement. Productive Simpson clonality was computed per sample as the square root of Simpson's diversity index over productive rearrangements. TCRdb obtained this table from immuneACCESS and retained in-frame rearrangements with V and J assigned. These tables miss some clones; where compared with another copy, unresolved V genes account for less than half of the shortfall, and the remainder is unexplained. For V, J and clone size, that table is used; D and trimming come from the DNA. Present in this sample are 200,000 to 300,000 clones, around 81% of which were seen just once. More than 6% of the sample comes from the top ten.

This receptor was identified in a woman aged 55-70 years with active or convalescent COVID-19. Here the chain combines TRBV6-4 and TRBJ2-2, and TRBD1 matches 7 of the central bases. Sequences were obtained from peripheral blood. The CDR3 corresponds to CASSARQGATGELFF. The DNA is as follows: TGTGCCAGCAGCGCGAGACAGGGAGCCACCGGGGAGCTGTTTTTT.